This T cell receptor beta chain comes out of a study of blood T cell repertoires in COVID-19. Study-wide background: Material from acute and convalescent COVID-19 was sourced from the United States, Italy and Spain. PBMCs, B-cell-depleted T cells, or T cells were the source of the cDNA or gDNA that made up the material.

This clone came up once. The protocol was immunoSEQ multiplex PCR, while the TCRdb copy is restricted to in-frame clones and leaves out a portion. The table shows around 120,000 clones, with approximately 87% occurring only once. The V and J ends lost 5 bases and 5 bases, in that order; junction bases with no gene match: 12. The CDR3 runs to 16 residues. Germline CDR1 is LNHDA and CDR2 is SQIVND (reference sequence). The receptor comes from a man aged 30 to 39 with acute or convalescent COVID-19. Sequenced sample: peripheral blood. The chain employs TRBV19 and TRBJ2-5; 9 nucleotides align to TRBD1. For the CDR3, the DNA is TGTGCCAGTAGTTTCATACCGGGACAGGGTAGGGAGACCCAGTACTTC. Translation gives CASSFIPGQGRETQYF.